One sample yielded the 18 T cell receptor beta chains listed below, sequenced in a study of blood T cell repertoires in COVID-19. Data came from immunoSEQ multiplex PCR; TCRdb stores just in-frame clones and leaves some out. Among approximately 150,000 clones listed, about 83% were seen once. Material: peripheral blood. Receptor source: a man aged 70-80 years who had recovered from COVID-19.

This clone was seen more than once but under ten times. The chain's CDR3 is CASSYSGSVAGELFF. Here the CDR3 DNA reads TGTGCCAGCAGTTATAGCGGGAGCGTGGCCGGGGAGCTGTTTTTT. The J gene is TRBJ2-2, the V gene TRBV11-1; 9 bases are a match to TRBD2. This CDR3 is 15 amino acids long. Losses at the gene ends were 6 bases for V and 6 bases for J; bases not matched to a gene: 8. CDR1 SGHAT and CDR2 FQDESV come from the germline V gene (reference sequence).

The V call is TRBV6-1, the J call TRBJ1-4, with D perhaps matching TRBD1 (5 bases). The germline CDR1 and CDR2 sequences are MNHNS and SASEGT. V lost 3 bases to trimming and J lost 8 bases, with 10 bases between them. This CDR3 has 13 amino acids. The CDR3 DNA reads as TGTGCCAGCAGTGAGGGGGGGAGCGAAAAACTGTTTTTT. Protein: CASSEGGSEKLFF.

The rearrangement joins TRBV4-1 to TRBJ2-2; D is perhaps TRBD2 (6 bases). This CDR3 comprises 16 residues. Germline loops: CDR1 MGHRA, CDR2 YSYEKL. V lost 3 bases, J lost 7 bases, and 18 bases lay in between. In nucleotides, the CDR3 is TGCGCCAGCAGCCACCTCCCTGGAGGGGCTGGCGGGGAGCTGTTTTTT. Its translation: CASSHLPGGAGGELFF.

V is TRBV18 and J is TRBJ2-2, with D unclear. Germline lookup yields CDR1 KGHSH and CDR2 LQKENI. The CDR3 runs to 13 residues. Between the trimmed V and J ends, which lost 10 bases and 0 bases, there was a span of 9 bases. This chain's CDR3 is CATRSANTGELFF. For the CDR3, the DNA is TGTGCCACCCGAAGCGCGAACACCGGGGAGCTGTTTTTT.

The chain uses TRBV4-1 and TRBJ2-7; 8 nucleotides line up with TRBD2. Per germline, CDR1 MGHRA and CDR2 YSYEKL. The V gene end was trimmed by 1 base and the J gene end by 7 bases; junction bases not matched to a gene: 12. The CDR3 covers 16 residues. The CDR3 region is CASSQADRAGAAEQYF. The CDR3 bases are TGCGCCAGCAGCCAAGCGGACAGAGCGGGGGCGGCTGAGCAGTACTTC.

The chain combines TRBV11-2 with TRBJ2-1, with a weak D call TRBD1 (6 bases). Trimming took off 5 bases at V and 5 bases at J, with 22 bases between the two ends. The germline CDR1 and CDR2 sequences are SGHAT and FQNNGV. CDR3 length: 17 residues. CDR3 loop: CASSPPVTGTLHNEQFF. In DNA form, the CDR3 reads TGTGCCAGCAGCCCACCTGTTACCGGGACATTACACAATGAGCAGTTCTTC.

This chain uses TRBV19 with TRBJ2-3; 10 bases line up with TRBD1. Germline V gene lookup returns CDR1 LNHDA and CDR2 SQIVND (reference sequence). This CDR3 has 16 residues. J lost 2 bases, V lost 5 bases, and 7 bases had no gene match. The CDR3 DNA follows: TGTGCCAGTAGTGGACTGGACAGGGGGTACACAGATACGCAGTATTTT. It translates to CASSGLDRGYTDTQYF.

The V and J genes are TRBV11-2 and TRBJ2-7, with TRBD1 as a possible D gene (6 bases). The germline gives CDR1 SGHAT, CDR2 FQNNGV. The V gene lost 2 bases and the J gene lost 1 base, with 9 bases spanning the gap. This CDR3 region has 14 residues. CDR3 DNA sequence: TGTGCCAGCAGCTTAATGGGGGCTTCCTACGAGCAGTACTTC. It specifies CASSLMGASYEQYF. Full variable domain (outside the CDR3, taken from reference TRBV11-2 and TRBJ2-7): EAGVAQSPRYKIIEKRQSVAFWCNPISGHATLYWYQQILGQGPKLLIQFQNNGVVDDSQLPKDRFSAERLKGVDSTLKIQPAKLEDSAVYLCASSLMGASYEQYFGPGTRLTVT.

To note about this clone: The sample has other DNA sequences that encode this CDR3 too. The chain has TRBV19 and TRBJ1-5, with 10 positions matching TRBD1. V shed 8 bases and J 2 bases; nucleotides not matched to a gene: 3. This CDR3 spans 14 amino acids. Germline CDR1 and CDR2: LNHDA and SQIVND (reference sequence). The CDR3 protein is CASSGTGGNQPQHF. Here the CDR3 DNA reads TGTGCCAGTTCCGGGACAGGGGGCAATCAGCCCCAGCATTTT.

V usage is TRBV2 and J usage is TRBJ2-3, with 10 bases that match TRBD1. Germline lookup yields CDR1 SNHLY and CDR2 FYNNEI. This CDR3 region has 12 residues. The ends lost 8 bases at V and 5 bases at J; junction bases unmatched: 1. The DNA for the CDR3 is TGTGCCAGCGGGACAGGGGAAGATACGCAGTATTTT. Its translation is CASGTGEDTQYF.

This clone has a single count. This chain links TRBV7-9 with TRBJ2-5, with 9 bases matching TRBD1. In germline, CDR1 is SEHNR, CDR2 FQNEAQ (reference sequence). Trimming removed 5 bases from V and 5 bases from J; junction bases left unmatched: 3. The CDR3 runs to 13 residues. CDR3 protein: CASSRDRAETQYF. In DNA form, the CDR3 reads TGTGCCAGCAGCCGGGACAGGGCCGAGACCCAGTACTTC. The full variable domain, in which reference TRBV7-9 and TRBJ2-5 provide the parts outside the CDR3, is DTGVSQNPRHKITKRGQNVTFRCDPISEHNRLYWYRQTLGQGPEFLTYFQNEAQLEKSRLLSDRFSAERPKGSFSTLEIQRTEQGDSAMYLCASSRDRAETQYFGPGTRLLVL.

The chain combines TRBV6-2 or TRBV6-3 with TRBJ2-3, with D possibly TRBD1 on 5 matching bases. V was cut by 2 bases and J by 4 bases, with 16 bases left in between. This CDR3 region has 16 residues. Germline CDR1 and CDR2: MNHEY and SVGEGT. This chain's CDR3 is CASSYVPGFFADTQYF. As DNA, the CDR3 is TGTGCCAGCAGTTACGTACCAGGGTTTTTTGCAGATACGCAGTATTTT.

The chain carries TRBV4-1 and TRBJ2-2; 11 bases align to TRBD2. V was pared by 0 bases and J by 7 bases, with 4 bases of the junction left unmatched. Looked up from germline, CDR1 is MGHRA and CDR2 is YSYEKL. The CDR3 loop spans 16 amino acids. The CDR3 DNA is TGCGCCAGCAGCCAAGATTCTAGCGGGAGGAGCGGGGAGCTGTTTTTT. Protein sequence: CASSQDSSGRSGELFF.

This clone was counted once. The chain has TRBV25-1 and TRBJ1-6; D possibly corresponds to TRBD1 (5 bases). In germline, CDR1 is MGHDK, CDR2 SYGVNS. CDR3 length: 15 amino acids. V was clipped by 4 bases and J by 10 bases, with 17 bases between them. DNA for the CDR3: TGTGCCAGCAGTGGCTCGGCCAGGGTCAGCTCACCCCTCCACTTT. It translates to CASSGSARVSSPLHF.

The V call is TRBV7-2, the J call TRBJ2-1; maybe TRBD2 (5 bases). Germline loops: CDR1 SGHTA, CDR2 FQGNSA. CDR3 size: 17 residues. The germline V and J ends were trimmed by 2 bases and 8 bases, with 22 bases remaining between them. CDR3 in amino acids: CASSLKTGGLIGYEQFF. DNA for the CDR3: TGTGCCAGCAGCTTAAAAACCGGCGGGCTAATTGGGTATGAGCAGTTCTTC.

The chain couples TRBV19 to TRBJ1-4, with a weak D call TRBD1 (6 bases). The CDR3 has 15 amino acids. Trimming took 5 bases from V and 8 from J, leaving 18 bases between them. Germline CDR1 LNHDA, CDR2 SQIVND (reference sequence). CDR3 amino acids: CASSPTGKVGEKLFF. CDR3 DNA sequence: TGTGCCAGTAGTCCAACAGGGAAAGTTGGAGAAAAACTGTTTTTT.

The chain uses TRBV13 and TRBJ2-1, with TRBD2 identical over 9 bases. V trimming: 5 bases; J trimming: 8 bases; junction bases outside the gene matches: 13. Germline CDR1 is PRHDT and CDR2 is FYEKMQ (reference sequence). There are 16 residues in the CDR3. This chain's CDR3 is CASSPIAGAARYEQFF. The CDR3 DNA reads TGTGCCAGCAGCCCAATAGCGGGAGCGGCTCGTTATGAGCAGTTCTTC.

This clone was recorded many times. This chain connects TRBV28 to TRBJ1-5, with D possibly being TRBD1 (5 bases). The V end was cut by 5 bases, the J end by 0 bases, with 14 bases between. CDR1 is MDHEN, CDR2 SYDVKM, per germline. This CDR3 has 16 amino acids. CDR3 nucleotides: TGTGCCAGCAGTACCCCGGCAGGGTATAGCAATCAGCCCCAGCATTTT. Translating it yields CASSTPAGYSNQPQHF.